Detailed here is one T cell receptor beta chain. The germline gives CDR1 SNHLY, CDR2 FYNNEI. The CDR3 is 15 amino acids. The V and J ends lost 5 bases and 5 bases, in that order; junction bases with no gene match: 9. The sample belongs to a study of T-cell reconstitution after alpha-beta-depleted transplantation in children. Unique molecular identifiers were incorporated during preparation of the TCRbeta library. TCRdb redid the calling of the PCR reads with MiXCR, one entry per CDR3 protein. The data show 440,000 or so distinct CDR3 sequences, about 11% seen once. This specimen consisted of PBMCs from the stem cell graft donor, obtained from the stem cell graft. The chain has TRBV2 and TRBJ2-5; TRBD1 matches 9 bases. This TCR was recovered from a human donor who donated a stem cell graft to a child with acute myeloid leukemia. The CDR3 loop reads CASSLQGAARETQYF. The CDR3 nucleotides are TGTGCCAGCAGTCTACAGGGGGCTGCGCGGGAGACCCAGTACTTC.